One and the same sample provided the 14 T cell receptor beta chains below, sequenced in a study of cytotoxic CD8 clonotypes in ibrutinib-treated CLL. The method was immunoSEQ multiplex PCR; TCRdb's version includes in-frame clones alone and lacks a portion of them. The profile covers about 130,000 clones, with approximately 81% appearing a single time and about 13% taken by the ten largest. The starting material was PBMCs, obtained after 12 months of ibrutinib treatment. All receptors derive from a human donor with chronic lymphocytic leukemia.

The J gene is TRBJ2-5, the V gene TRBV27, with 11 positions matching TRBD2. Germline CDR1 and CDR2: MNHEY and SMNVEV (reference sequence). V shed 0 bases and J 3 bases; nucleotides not matched to a gene: 9. This CDR3 contains 18 residues. Here the CDR3 reads CASSLSWGPSGRKETQYF. In DNA form, the CDR3 reads TGTGCCAGCAGTTTATCGTGGGGCCCTAGCGGGAGGAAAGAGACCCAGTACTTC.

J is TRBJ2-3 and V is TRBV29-1; a weak D match, TRBD2 (6 bases). The length of the CDR3 is 15 residues. V lost 7 bases, J lost 1 base, and 18 bases lay in between. Germline CDR1 is SQVTM and CDR2 is ANQGSEA. CDR3 sequence (DNA): TGCAGCGGCGAGGGGACGGGAGTGGGCACAGATACGCAGTATTTT. This gives the protein CSGEGTGVGTDTQYF.

This chain uses TRBV7-9 with TRBJ2-7; D is undetermined. CDR3 length equals 13 residues. V lost 3 bases and J lost 7, with 13 bases in between. Germline CDR1 is SEHNR and CDR2 is FQNEAQ (reference sequence). The CDR3 DNA reads as TGTGCCAGCAGCTTGGCGGTTAGGGAAGAGCAGTACTTC. Translating it yields CASSLAVREEQYF.

The V gene is TRBV7-9, the J gene TRBJ2-7; D unresolved. CDR1 is SEHNR and CDR2 is FQNEAQ in the germline V gene (reference sequence). The CDR3 consists of 13 residues. Deletions cut 5 bases from V and 2 bases from J, with 10 bases between. CDR3 sequence: CASSPRSTYEQYF. The CDR3 coding sequence is TGTGCCAGCAGCCCCCGTAGTACCTACGAGCAGTACTTC.

This clone came up once. This CDR3 reads CASSLGGARGYTF. The CDR3 nucleotides read TGTGCCAGCAGCTTAGGAGGGGCTAGGGGCTACACCTTC. This rearrangement joins TRBV7-2 to TRBJ1-2, with D possibly TRBD1 on 5 matching bases. Trimming stripped 1 base from V and 8 bases from J, with 11 bases between. The CDR3 sequence is 13 residues long. Germline lookup yields CDR1 SGHTA and CDR2 FQGNSA. Based on the CDR3 plus reference TRBV7-2 and TRBJ1-2, the full variable domain is GAGVSQSPSNKVTEKGKDVELRCDPISGHTALYWYRQSLGQGLEFLIYFQGNSAPDKSGLPSDRFSAERTGGSVSTLTIQRTQQEDSAVYLCASSLGGARGYTFGSGTRLTVV.

This clone was counted only a few times. This sequence joins TRBV6-5 and TRBJ1-3, with 7 bases identical to TRBD1. The germline V gene has CDR1 MNHEY and CDR2 SVGAGI. The CDR3 has 16 residues. V trimming: 2 bases; J trimming: 5 bases; junction bases outside the gene matches: 9. The CDR3 DNA is TGTGCCAGCAGTTACGGACTGAACAGGGGTCGAAACACCATATATTTT. As protein: CASSYGLNRGRNTIYF.

The J gene is TRBJ1-2, the V gene TRBV18; D is undetermined. The CDR3 covers 12 residues. V lost 6 bases to trimming and J lost 8 bases, with 13 bases between them. The germline CDR1 and CDR2 sequences are KGHSH and LQKENI. CDR3 region: CASSEVMGGYTF. CDR3 sequence (DNA): TGTGCCAGCTCGGAGGTTATGGGCGGCTACACCTTC.

The table lists this clone with a count of one. V gene TRBV30 combines with J gene TRBJ1-1; D gene unclear. Between the trimmed V and J ends, which lost 3 bases and 10 bases, there was a span of 15 bases. The CDR3 spans 12 residues. Germline values: CDR1 GTSNPN, CDR2 SVGIG (reference sequence). The CDR3 sequence is CAWRQTSFVAFF. As DNA, the CDR3 is TGTGCCTGGAGGCAGACAAGTTTTGTAGCTTTCTTT.

The chain couples TRBV6-1 to TRBJ2-7, with 9 nucleotides matching TRBD1. Germline CDR1 and CDR2: MNHNS and SASEGT. This CDR3 is built from 14 residues. Losses at the gene ends were 7 bases for V and 4 bases for J; bases not matched to a gene: 8. CDR3 nucleotide sequence: TGTGCCAGCACCCCGGACAGGGGTAGTTACGAGCAGTACTTC. As protein: CASTPDRGSYEQYF.

V is TRBV18 and J is TRBJ1-2; the D gene is possibly TRBD1 (6 bases). Germline CDR1 reads KGHSH; CDR2 reads LQKENI. The CDR3 extends over 14 amino acids. Trimming took 5 bases from V and 6 from J, leaving 16 bases between them. In DNA, the CDR3 is TGTGCCAGCTCAGAACTACAGGGTGGAGATGGCTACACCTTC. This gives the protein CASSELQGGDGYTF.

This chain uses TRBV6-1 with TRBJ1-5; D not resolved. This CDR3 spans 17 amino acids. Per germline, CDR1 MNHNS and CDR2 SASEGT. V lost 6 bases and J 6 bases, leaving 24 bases between the germline ends. In DNA form, the CDR3 reads TGTGCCAGCAGCGAACGAACGCTTGTGAGGGTCTTTCAGCCCCAGCATTTT. Protein sequence: CASSERTLVRVFQPQHF.

The V and J genes are TRBV5-1 and TRBJ2-7, with 9 bases lining up with TRBD1. This CDR3 is built from 16 residues. Germline loops: CDR1 SGHRS, CDR2 YFSETQ. After removal of 0 bases from V and 3 bases from J, the junction contained 7 bases not matched to a gene. The DNA of the CDR3 is TGCGCCAGCAGCTTGGCCGGACAGGGGCGAATCTACGAGCAGTACTTC. Translating it yields CASSLAGQGRIYEQYF.

The V call is TRBV6-5, the J call TRBJ2-7; tentative D call: TRBD1 (5 bases). Germline assignment: CDR1 MNHEY and CDR2 SVGAGI. Trimming cost V 0 bases and J 2 bases, with 8 bases left between them. The CDR3 loop spans 14 amino acids. The CDR3 nucleotides are TGTGCCAGCAGTTACTCAGTCAGGGCCTACGAGCAGTACTTC. Residues: CASSYSVRAYEQYF.

V gene TRBV7-9 combines with J gene TRBJ1-1; tentative D call: TRBD1 (6 bases). V dropped 4 bases and J dropped 11 bases, with 14 bases sitting between them. The germline V gene has CDR1 SEHNR and CDR2 FQNEAQ (reference sequence). The CDR3 contains 12 residues. Written as DNA, the CDR3 is TGTGCCAGCAGCTATGGTAGTAGGGGGGCTTTCTTT. Translation: CASSYGSRGAFF. Using reference TRBV7-9 and TRBJ1-1 for the parts outside the CDR3, the full variable domain is DTGVSQNPRHKITKRGQNVTFRCDPISEHNRLYWYRQTLGQGPEFLTYFQNEAQLEKSRLLSDRFSAERPKGSFSTLEIQRTEQGDSAMYLCASSYGSRGAFFGQGTRLTVV.